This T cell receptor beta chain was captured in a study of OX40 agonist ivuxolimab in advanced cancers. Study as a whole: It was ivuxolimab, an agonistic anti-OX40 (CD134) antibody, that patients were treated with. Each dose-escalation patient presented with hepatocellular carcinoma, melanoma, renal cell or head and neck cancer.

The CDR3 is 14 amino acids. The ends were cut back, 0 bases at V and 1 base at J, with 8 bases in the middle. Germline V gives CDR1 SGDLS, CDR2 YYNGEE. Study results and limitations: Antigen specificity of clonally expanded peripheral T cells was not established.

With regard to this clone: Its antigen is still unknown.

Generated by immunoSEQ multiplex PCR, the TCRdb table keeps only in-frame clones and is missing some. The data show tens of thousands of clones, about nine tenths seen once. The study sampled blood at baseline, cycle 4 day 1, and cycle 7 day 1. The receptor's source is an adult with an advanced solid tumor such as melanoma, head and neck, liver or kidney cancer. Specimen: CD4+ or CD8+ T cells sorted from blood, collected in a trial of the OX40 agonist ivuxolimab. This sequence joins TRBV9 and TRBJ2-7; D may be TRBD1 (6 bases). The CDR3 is CASSVGQESYEQYF. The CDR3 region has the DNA TGTGCCAGCAGCGTAGGACAGGAGTCCTACGAGCAGTACTTC.